One and the same sample provided the 5 T cell receptor beta chains below, sequenced in a study of T cell changes during pregnancy in multiple sclerosis. Produced via immunoSEQ multiplex PCR; TCRdb's table is partial and in-frame only. The sample holds about 57,000 clones, approximately 90% seen once. This specimen consisted of CD4+ T cells from peripheral blood mononuclear cells, obtained in the second trimester of pregnancy. The receptors come from a female donor with multiple sclerosis, enrolled in a pregnancy study.

This clone appeared a few times. J is TRBJ2-3 and V is TRBV10-3; 8 bases are a match to TRBD2. CDR1 and CDR2 from the germline V gene are ENHRY and SYGVKD. V was clipped by 3 bases and J by 3 bases; unmatched bases: 8. This CDR3 contains 16 residues. CDR3 residues: CAISDASRGGTDTQYF. In DNA, the CDR3 is TGTGCCATCAGTGATGCATCCCGGGGGGGAACAGATACGCAGTATTTT.

The V gene is TRBV2, the J gene TRBJ1-5, with D perhaps matching TRBD1 (5 bases). The CDR3 has 12 residues. Germline lookup yields CDR1 SNHLY and CDR2 FYNNEI. V dropped 6 bases and J dropped 4 bases, with 7 bases sitting between them. The CDR3 nucleotides read TGTGCCAGCAGCAGGGCAAATCAGCCCCAGCATTTT. It specifies CASSRANQPQHF.

The rearrangement uses TRBV19 and TRBJ2-1; 7 nucleotides line up with TRBD1. The CDR3 sequence is 15 residues long. CDR1 is LNHDA and CDR2 is SQIVND in the germline V gene (reference sequence). V gave up 3 bases and J gave up 2 bases; unmatched junction bases: 4. The CDR3 protein is CASSITGVTYNEQFF. The CDR3 bases are TGTGCCAGTAGTATCACAGGGGTCACCTACAATGAGCAGTTCTTC.

This chain connects TRBV10-2 to TRBJ1-1, with 8 bases fitting TRBD1. Trimming at V came to 2 bases and at J to 6 bases, leaving 8 bases not matched to a gene. Germline V gene data show CDR1 as WSHSY and CDR2 as SAAADI. The CDR3 is 15 amino acids. CDR3 nucleotides: TGCGCCAGCAGTGAGACAGGGGGGGCCTTGGCTGAAGCTTTCTTT. This gives the protein CASSETGGALAEAFF.

The chain uses TRBV9 and TRBJ1-3, with D possibly being TRBD1 (6 bases). Trimming cost V 3 bases and J 0 bases, with 16 bases left between them. Germline CDR1 and CDR2: SGDLS and YYNGEE. CDR3 length: 17 residues. CDR3 DNA: TGTGCCAGCAGCGGCGGGCAGGGGATGAGCTCTGGAAACACCATATATTTT. It encodes CASSGGQGMSSGNTIYF.